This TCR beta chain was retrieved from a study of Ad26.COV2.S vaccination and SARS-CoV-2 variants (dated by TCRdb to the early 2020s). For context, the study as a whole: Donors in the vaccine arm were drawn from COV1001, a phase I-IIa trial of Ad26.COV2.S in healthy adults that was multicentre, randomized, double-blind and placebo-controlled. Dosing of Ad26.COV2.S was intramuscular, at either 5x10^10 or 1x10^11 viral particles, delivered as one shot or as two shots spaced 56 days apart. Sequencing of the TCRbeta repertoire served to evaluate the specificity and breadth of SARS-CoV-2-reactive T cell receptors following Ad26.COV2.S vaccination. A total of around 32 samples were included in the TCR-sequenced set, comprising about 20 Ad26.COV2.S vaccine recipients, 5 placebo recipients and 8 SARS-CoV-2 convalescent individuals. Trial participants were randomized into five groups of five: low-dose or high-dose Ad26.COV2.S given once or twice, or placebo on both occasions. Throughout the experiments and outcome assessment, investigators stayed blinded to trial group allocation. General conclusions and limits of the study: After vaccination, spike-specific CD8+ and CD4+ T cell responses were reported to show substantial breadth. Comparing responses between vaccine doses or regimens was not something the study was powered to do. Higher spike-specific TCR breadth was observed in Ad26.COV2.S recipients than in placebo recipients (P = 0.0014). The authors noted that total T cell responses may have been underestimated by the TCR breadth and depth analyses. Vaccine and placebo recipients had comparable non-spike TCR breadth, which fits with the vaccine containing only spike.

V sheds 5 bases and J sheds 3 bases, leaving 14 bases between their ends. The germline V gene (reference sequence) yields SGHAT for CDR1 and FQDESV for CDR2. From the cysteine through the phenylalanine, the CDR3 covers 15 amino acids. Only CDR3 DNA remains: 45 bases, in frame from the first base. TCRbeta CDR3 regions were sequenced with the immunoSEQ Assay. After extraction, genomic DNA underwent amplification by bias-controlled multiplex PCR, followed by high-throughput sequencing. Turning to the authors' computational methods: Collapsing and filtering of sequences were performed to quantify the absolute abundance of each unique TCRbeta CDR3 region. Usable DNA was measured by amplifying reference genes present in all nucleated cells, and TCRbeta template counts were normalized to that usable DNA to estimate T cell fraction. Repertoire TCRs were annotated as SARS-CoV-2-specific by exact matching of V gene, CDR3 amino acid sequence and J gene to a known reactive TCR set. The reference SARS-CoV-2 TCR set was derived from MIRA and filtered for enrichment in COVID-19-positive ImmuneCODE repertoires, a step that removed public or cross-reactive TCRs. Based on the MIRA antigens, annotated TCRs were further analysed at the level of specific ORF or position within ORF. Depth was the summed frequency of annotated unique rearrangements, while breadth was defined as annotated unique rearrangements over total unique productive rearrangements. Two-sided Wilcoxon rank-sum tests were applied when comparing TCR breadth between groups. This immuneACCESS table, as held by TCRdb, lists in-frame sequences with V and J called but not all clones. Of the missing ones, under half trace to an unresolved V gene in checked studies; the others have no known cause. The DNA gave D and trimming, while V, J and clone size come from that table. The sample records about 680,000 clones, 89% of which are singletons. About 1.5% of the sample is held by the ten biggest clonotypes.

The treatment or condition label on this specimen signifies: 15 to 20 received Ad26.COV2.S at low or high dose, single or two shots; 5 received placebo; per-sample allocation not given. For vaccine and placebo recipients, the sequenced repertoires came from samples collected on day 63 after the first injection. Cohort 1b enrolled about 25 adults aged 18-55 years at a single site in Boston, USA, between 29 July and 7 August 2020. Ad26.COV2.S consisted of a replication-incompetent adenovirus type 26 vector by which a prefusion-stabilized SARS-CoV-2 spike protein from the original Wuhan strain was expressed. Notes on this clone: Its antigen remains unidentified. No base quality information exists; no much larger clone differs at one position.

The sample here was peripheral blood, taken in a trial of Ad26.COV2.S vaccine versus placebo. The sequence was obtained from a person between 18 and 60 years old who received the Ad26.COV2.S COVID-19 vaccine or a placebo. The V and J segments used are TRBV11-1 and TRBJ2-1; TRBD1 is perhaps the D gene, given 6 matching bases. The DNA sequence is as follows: TGTGCCAGCAGCAAACCAGGGGCGTTCTACAATGAGCAGTTCTTC. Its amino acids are CASSKPGAFYNEQFF.